A selection of T cell receptor beta chains follows, all from one sample in a study of beta chain features in type 1 diabetes. Some clones are missing from TCRdb's copy, which holds only in-frame ones; the method was immunoSEQ multiplex PCR. The table records about 450,000 clones, 11% of them present only once. The sample comprised naive CD4+ T cells from blood. Receptors originate from a woman between 18 and 30 years old in good health. CDR3s include the opening cysteine and the closing phenylalanine or tryptophan. D genes are given only for firm matches. Clone size, where shown, is once, few, many, or a class for clones that have expanded.

v_gene	abundance	d_gene	j_gene	CDR3aa	CDR3nt
TRBV11-1	few	-	TRBJ2-3	CASSPVPSDTQYF	TGTGCCAGCAGCCCCGTGCCGTCAGATACGCAGTATTTT
TRBV5-1	few	-	TRBJ1-1	CASSLAGVGTEAFF	TGCGCCAGCAGCTTGGCAGGGGTAGGAACTGAAGCTTTCTTT
TRBV2	few	TRBD1	TRBJ2-5	CASSLTGTGRETQYF	TGTGCCAGCAGTCTTACCGGGACAGGGAGAGAGACCCAGTACTTC
TRBV4-1	few	-	TRBJ1-6	CASSQDRDNSPLHF	TGCGCCAGCAGCCAAGATCGGGACAATTCACCCCTCCACTTT
TRBV4-1	few	TRBD2	TRBJ2-7	CASSQVGAGGPVEQYF	TGCGCCAGCAGCCAAGTCGGAGCGGGAGGGCCCGTCGAGCAGTACTTC
TRBV18	-	TRBD1	TRBJ2-7	CASSQMTGSYEQYF	TGTGCCAGCTCACAAATGACAGGGTCCTACGAGCAGTACTTC
TRBV5-4	-	-	TRBJ1-5	CASSFERNQPQHF	TGTGCCAGCTCCTTTGAGAGGAATCAGCCCCAGCATTTT
TRBV11-2	few	TRBD1	TRBJ2-3	CASSSDRTQYF	TGTGCCAGCAGCTCGGACAGGACGCAGTATTTT
TRBV7-2	-	-	TRBJ2-2	CASSLSPSGHTGELFF	TGTGCCAGCAGCTTGTCTCCCTCAGGGCACACCGGGGAGCTGTTTTTT
TRBV14	-	TRBD1	TRBJ2-1	CASRSGQTSYNEQFF	TGTGCCAGCAGGTCGGGACAGACTTCCTACAATGAGCAGTTCTTC
TRBV4-1	-	TRBD1	TRBJ1-2	CASSHPSRGVYGYTF	TGCGCCAGCAGCCACCCTTCCAGGGGGGTCTATGGCTACACCTTC
TRBV25-1	-	-	TRBJ2-7	CASMGTSTDTYEQYF	TGTGCCAGCATGGGAACTAGTACTGACACCTACGAGCAGTACTTC
TRBV9	-	TRBD1	TRBJ2-5	CASSHRGEETQYF	TGTGCCAGCAGTCACAGGGGGGAAGAGACCCAGTACTTC
TRBV5-1	-	-	TRBJ2-6	CASSLALSGANVLTF	TGCGCCAGCAGCTTGGCCCTCTCTGGGGCCAACGTCCTGACTTTC
TRBV4-2	-	TRBD2	TRBJ2-3	CASSHTSGTDTQYF	TGTGCCAGCAGCCATACTAGCGGCACAGATACGCAGTATTTT
TRBV5-1	-	-	TRBJ2-1	CASSFRSEQFF	TGCGCCAGCAGCTTCCGAAGCGAGCAGTTCTTC
TRBV10-3	-	-	TRBJ2-1	CAISLGGSYNEQFF	TGTGCCATCAGTCTAGGCGGCTCCTACAATGAGCAGTTCTTC
TRBV2	-	-	TRBJ2-1	CASRGTHPINEQFF	TGTGCCAGCAGGGGGACTCACCCCATCAATGAGCAGTTCTTC
TRBV18	-	-	TRBJ1-1	CASSLGVNTEAFF	TGTGCCAGCTCCTTGGGGGTGAACACTGAAGCTTTCTTT
TRBV29-1	many	-	TRBJ2-3	CSVDFGSRGTDTQYF	TGCAGCGTTGATTTCGGGTCTCGGGGCACAGATACGCAGTATTTT
TRBV29-1	-	-	TRBJ2-1	CSVLFGGQNEQFF	TGCAGCGTTCTATTTGGGGGACAAAATGAGCAGTTCTTC
TRBV6-5	-	TRBD1	TRBJ1-5	CASSRDRGDQPQHF	TGTGCCAGCAGCAGGGACAGGGGGGATCAGCCCCAGCATTTT
TRBV14	few	TRBD2	TRBJ2-7	CASSQGLALYF	TGTGCCAGCAGCCAAGGACTAGCTCTGTACTTC
TRBV19	few	-	TRBJ2-7	CASSIAGRAYEQYF	TGTGCCAGTAGTATTGCGGGGCGCGCCTACGAGCAGTACTTC
TRBV11-3	few	TRBD2	TRBJ2-2	CASSFSGTRTGELFF	TGTGCCAGCAGCTTTAGCGGGACGCGGACCGGGGAGCTGTTTTTT
TRBV7-2	-	-	TRBJ1-4	CASSLRSGGKLFF	TGTGCCAGCAGCTTAAGGAGTGGTGGAAAACTGTTTTTT
TRBV10-3	-	-	TRBJ1-1	CAISLTNTEAFF	TGTGCCATCAGTTTAACGAACACTGAAGCTTTCTTT
TRBV29-1	-	-	TRBJ1-2	CSVGPLGSDLYGYTF	TGCAGCGTTGGTCCGCTGGGTTCCGACCTCTATGGCTACACCTTC
TRBV29-1	many	-	TRBJ2-5	CSVVGGYQETQYF	TGCAGCGTTGTAGGGGGGTACCAAGAGACCCAGTACTTC
TRBV14	-	TRBD1	TRBJ1-2	CASSPSRDRAAYGYTF	TGTGCCAGCAGCCCTTCTCGGGACAGGGCGGCGTATGGCTACACCTTC
TRBV11-3	-	TRBD2	TRBJ2-7	CASSFGLAGAKKYF	TGTGCCAGCAGCTTCGGACTAGCGGGAGCCAAGAAGTACTTC
TRBV7-2	-	-	TRBJ2-5	CASSLVGVIAQETQYF	TGTGCCAGCAGCTTAGTAGGCGTAATAGCCCAAGAGACCCAGTACTTC
TRBV7-2	-	-	TRBJ2-5	CASSLRRLVRQETQYF	TGTGCCAGCAGCTTACGGAGGTTGGTCAGGCAAGAGACCCAGTACTTC
TRBV19	few	-	TRBJ2-5	CASLAQGGQETQYF	TGTGCCAGTCTGGCCCAGGGTGGGCAAGAGACCCAGTACTTC